The rows below give T cell receptor beta chains drawn from one sample of a study of human T cells and chemical hapten exposure. TCRdb re-analysed the RACE reads in MiXCR, keeping a single row per CDR3 protein. In the table there are 150,000 to 200,000 distinct CDR3 sequences, 25% to 30% of which are singletons. Sequencing used whole blood, obtained in connection with sensitization to the hapten diphenylcyclopropenone (DPC). The source is a woman aged 18-29 years with alopecia areata. Some clones in this sample may be carry-over from other donors' samples. CDR3s include the opening cysteine and the closing phenylalanine or tryptophan. The D gene is left open where the match is weak. Expanded clones get a size class; other rows say once, few or many, or leave the size out.

V: TRBV2
J: TRBJ2-1
size: .
D: .
CDR3: CASSDDGSYEQFF
DNA: TGTGCCAGCAGTGACGACGGGAGCTATGAGCAGTTCTTC

V: TRBV7-2
J: TRBJ1-1
size: .
D: .
CDR3: CASSRDRSPEAFF
DNA: TGTGCCAGCAGCCGAGACAGGAGTCCTGAAGCTTTCTTT

V: TRBV2
J: TRBJ2-5
size: .
D: TRBD2
CDR3: CASSEWAGGLEETQYF
DNA: TGTGCCAGCAGTGAATGGGCGGGGGGCCTTGAAGAGACCCAGTACTTC

V: TRBV10-3
J: TRBJ1-1
size: medium-sized
D: .
CDR3: CAISEDGVEAFF
DNA: TGTGCCATCAGTGAGGATGGGGTTGAAGCTTTCTTT

V: TRBV6-5
J: TRBJ2-3
size: .
D: TRBD1
CDR3: CASSYSGGQGVRSTDTQYF
DNA: TGTGCCAGCAGTTACTCGGGGGGACAGGGGGTAAGGAGCACAGATACGCAGTATTTT

V: TRBV5-1
J: TRBJ2-1
size: once
D: TRBD1
CDR3: CASSLGQDYNEQFF
DNA: TGCGCCAGCAGCCTGGGACAGGACTACAATGAGCAGTTCTTC

V: TRBV7-8
J: TRBJ2-2
size: few
D: .
CDR3: CASSYFQGTGELFF
DNA: TGTGCCAGCAGCTATTTCCAGGGGACCGGGGAGCTGTTTTTT

V: TRBV12-3/TRBV12-4
J: TRBJ2-7
size: many
D: .
CDR3: CASSLEGDEQYF
DNA: TGTGCCAGCAGTTTAGAAGGGGACGAGCAGTACTTC

V: TRBV19
J: TRBJ1-5
size: once
D: .
CDR3: CASSTAQVGSQPQHF
DNA: TGTGCCAGTAGTACCGCACAGGTGGGCAGTCAGCCCCAGCATTTT

V: TRBV7-3
J: TRBJ2-1
size: .
D: TRBD2
CDR3: CASSLMGLAGGTAYNEQFF
DNA: TGTGCCAGCAGCTTAATGGGTCTAGCGGGAGGAACCGCCTACAATGAGCAGTTCTTC

V: TRBV20-1
J: TRBJ2-3
size: .
D: .
CDR3: CSAKSRVAYTQYF
DNA: TGCAGTGCCAAAAGCAGGGTGGCGTATACGCAGTATTTT

V: TRBV10-3
J: TRBJ2-2
size: few
D: .
CDR3: CAISAYLPPAGELFF
DNA: TGTGCCATCAGTGCATACCTCCCCCCCGCCGGGGAGCTGTTTTTT

V: TRBV12-3/TRBV12-4
J: TRBJ2-7
size: few
D: .
CDR3: CASSLEGPEQYF
DNA: TGTGCCAGCAGTTTGGAGGGCCCCGAGCAGTACTTC

V: TRBV12-3/TRBV12-4
J: TRBJ1-4
size: .
D: .
CDR3: CASSLGQGRYEKLFF
DNA: TGTGCCAGCAGTTTGGGTCAGGGGCGGTATGAAAAACTGTTTTTT